This is a list of T cell receptor beta chains from one sample in a study of blood T cell repertoires in COVID-19. Profiled with immunoSEQ multiplex PCR; TCRdb holds only in-frame clones, not every one. Seen here are fewer than 80,000 clones, about 80% observed once, and the top ten hold approximately 15%. The sample consisted of peripheral blood. Receptors originate from a man in his fifties or sixties with COVID-19, enrolled during active disease. CDR3s include the opening cysteine and the closing phenylalanine or tryptophan. The order of the fields is clone size, V gene, J gene, CDR3 protein. For some rows the clone size is stated as once, few or many, or as a class when expanded; others skip it.

-	TRBV3-1/TRBV3-2	TRBJ1-2	CASSQERRNYGYTF
-	TRBV2	TRBJ1-4	CASSTRGLNEKLFF
-	TRBV13	TRBJ2-7	CASRRAGGPYEQYF
few	TRBV10-2	TRBJ2-7	CASSESNNEQYF
-	TRBV11-1	TRBJ2-3	CASSPRGYGDTQYF
-	TRBV10-3	TRBJ1-2	CAISESDGYTF
few	TRBV7-3	TRBJ2-1	CASSLDTGSNEQFF
-	TRBV7-3	TRBJ2-5	CASSEGKSGSAETQYF
-	TRBV11-3	TRBJ2-5	CASSPGQGQETQYF
-	TRBV21-1	TRBJ1-1	CASSSDRGRFANTEAFF
-	TRBV19	TRBJ1-6	CASRQDRDSPLHF
few	TRBV10-3	TRBJ2-7	CATGGPEKQYF
few	TRBV12-5	TRBJ2-5	CASGLVPEAGVEETQYF
-	TRBV5-4	TRBJ2-1	CASSLAGGLYNEQFF
few	TRBV29-1	TRBJ2-1	CSALTSYNEQFF
-	TRBV28	TRBJ1-4	CASSPGQNEKLFF
-	TRBV5-1	TRBJ1-6	CASSPDRTSPLHF
few	TRBV5-6	TRBJ1-3	CASRSGHVGNTIYF
few	TRBV11-3	TRBJ2-1	CASSLNNEQFF
-	TRBV30	TRBJ2-7	CAWDRTSGRSEQYF
few	TRBV7-9	TRBJ2-5	CASSLAVPGTNRYQETQYF
-	TRBV9	TRBJ1-6	CASSVGGRGFGSPLHF
few	TRBV24-1	TRBJ1-5	CATGGSGQPQHF
few	TRBV6-6	TRBJ2-7	CASSTGTGGHEQYF
-	TRBV7-9	TRBJ2-5	CASSHGASGNQETQYF
-	TRBV20-1	TRBJ2-3	CSASTSGRGSDTQYF
once	TRBV18	TRBJ2-3	CASSLREGNTQYF
-	TRBV6-5	TRBJ1-1	CASTSLGGTEAFF
-	TRBV4-1	TRBJ2-3	CASSQRTGSDTQYF
once	TRBV6-1	TRBJ2-7	CASSDPARATGEQYF
-	TRBV6-1	TRBJ2-1	CASSEAGFVNEQFF
-	TRBV30	TRBJ2-5	CAWSLTSGRAGETQYF
once	TRBV23-1	TRBJ2-6	CASSPQGRGASGANVLTF
few	TRBV10-2	TRBJ1-1	CAALRGNTEAFF
-	TRBV3-1/TRBV3-2	TRBJ1-2	CASSQGAGTTKIYTF
-	TRBV12-5	TRBJ2-7	CASGFGTGVEQYF
-	TRBV5-6	TRBJ2-7	CASSLGASGGSYEQYF
once	TRBV5-1	TRBJ2-5	CASSEGLAGGEPQYF
-	TRBV5-1	TRBJ1-1	CASRPGLQKETEAFF
-	TRBV19	TRBJ1-2	CASSKAGRNYGYTF
-	TRBV12-1	TRBJ1-3	CASSLPGQGQNTIYF
-	TRBV5-1	TRBJ1-4	CASSPTGQGHEKLFF